These T cell receptor beta chains were read from a single sample in a study of T cell responses to AZD1222 COVID-19 vaccine. Repertoires were generated with immunoSEQ multiplex PCR, while TCRdb's copy carries only in-frame clones and drops some. The sample records over 120,000 clones, about 93% being singletons. Sequencing was performed on peripheral blood, taken on day 0 of AZD1222 vaccination. Receptors were obtained from an adult in good health. Each CDR3 is given with its conserved first and last residue. The D gene is left open where the match is weak. Clone size is shown for a subset of rows, as once, few, many or a class of expanded clone.

>-|-|TRBV29-1|TRBJ1-1
TGCAGCGTTGTTTTTCGGACTGAAGCTTTCTTT
CSVVFRTEAFF
>TRBD1|-|TRBV30|TRBJ1-3
TGTGCCTGGACCGCCCCGGGACAGCGCCCGGGAAACACCATATATTTT
CAWTAPGQRPGNTIYF
>-|once|TRBV6-5|TRBJ1-1
TGTGCCAGCAACCCACCCAACGGGGTTCATGAAGCTTTCTTT
CASNPPNGVHEAFF
>TRBD2|-|TRBV20-1|TRBJ2-7
TGCAGTGCTAGTGGCTTACTAGCGGGATCCTACGAGCAGTACTTC
CSASGLLAGSYEQYF
>-|few|TRBV11-2|TRBJ2-7
TGTGCCAGCAGCTTTTACTACGAGCAGTACTTC
CASSFYYEQYF
>-|-|TRBV12-3/TRBV12-4|TRBJ2-2
TGTGCCAGCAGTTTATCCCCGGGGTGGGAGCTGTTTTTT
CASSLSPGWELFF
>-|-|TRBV7-2|TRBJ2-7
TGTGCCAGCAGCAAGGATCCCAGCTCCTACGAGCAGTACTTC
CASSKDPSSYEQYF
>-|-|TRBV4-1|TRBJ2-7
TGCGCCAGCAGCCAACAGGGCTCAAGCTACGAGCAGTACTTC
CASSQQGSSYEQYF
>-|-|TRBV7-3|TRBJ2-7
TGTGCCAGCAGCTTAAGGGCACAGGTTCCCTACGAGCAGTACTTC
CASSLRAQVPYEQYF
>-|-|TRBV27|TRBJ2-7
TGTGCCAGCAGTTGGGGGCAGGTCAACGAGCAGTACTTC
CASSWGQVNEQYF
>-|-|TRBV27|TRBJ1-2
TGTGCCAGCAGGAATATGCGGGGGCCTGCGACGGGAGGCTACACCTTC
CASRNMRGPATGGYTF
>-|-|TRBV7-2|TRBJ2-6
TGTGCCAGCAGCTTGGGCTCTGGGGCCAACGTCCTGACTTTC
CASSLGSGANVLTF
>-|-|TRBV5-1|TRBJ1-1
TGCGCCAGCAGCGTGGACGGGGTGAACACTGAAGCTTTCTTT
CASSVDGVNTEAFF
>TRBD1|-|TRBV18|TRBJ2-7
TGTGCCAGCTCACCACCGAGGGGACAGGGAACCTACGAGCAGTACTTC
CASSPPRGQGTYEQYF
>-|once|TRBV7-2|TRBJ1-2
TGTGCCAGCATGGGAGGGAACTATGGCTACACCTTC
CASMGGNYGYTF
>-|-|TRBV3-1/TRBV3-2|TRBJ1-2
TGTGCCAGCACCCAGGGACCGGGACGCAGCTTTGGCTACACCTTC
CASTQGPGRSFGYTF
>TRBD1|-|TRBV27|TRBJ1-6
TGTGCCAGCAGCCCTGGACAGGGTCGTTCACCCCTCCACTTT
CASSPGQGRSPLHF
>TRBD1|-|TRBV19|TRBJ1-2
TGTGCCAGTAGTAATAGACAGGGAGCTAACTATGGCTACACCTTC
CASSNRQGANYGYTF
>-|-|TRBV5-5|TRBJ1-1
TGTGCCAGCAGCTTGGCCGGGAGAGTGAACACTGAAGCTTTCTTT
CASSLAGRVNTEAFF
>-|-|TRBV29-1|TRBJ2-1
TGCAGCGCCCCCCAGACTAGGGGGTACAGTGAGCAGTTCTTC
CSAPQTRGYSEQFF
>TRBD2|few|TRBV19|TRBJ2-7
TGTGCCACCGGACTAGCGGGAGTATACGAGCAGTACTTC
CATGLAGVYEQYF
>-|-|TRBV19|TRBJ1-1
TGTGCCAGTAGTATTATTGTAGCCACTGAAGCTTTCTTT
CASSIIVATEAFF
>-|-|TRBV18|TRBJ2-5
TGTGCTAGCTCACCAGGGCAAGAGACCCAGTACTTC
CASSPGQETQYF
>-|-|TRBV5-4|TRBJ1-2
TGTGCCAGCAGCTTAGTAGGGGTTGGCTACACCTTC
CASSLVGVGYTF